This T cell receptor (beta chain) originates from a study of blood T cell repertoires in COVID-19. In the study overall: From the United States, Italy and Spain came samples of acute and convalescent COVID-19. Sources were T cells, B-cell-depleted T cells, or PBMCs; the material itself was cDNA or gDNA.

V lost 0 bases to trimming and J lost 6 bases; unmatched junction nucleotides: 6. CDR3 length equals 16 residues. Germline lookup yields CDR1 LGHDT and CDR2 YNNKEL (reference sequence). Per the original methods: Amplified reference gene primers provided the basis for estimating nucleated cell counts. Assay used: immunoSEQ multiplex PCR; TCRdb lists only in-frame clones, some missing. The V and J calls and the clone size are those of that table, but D and trimming were determined from the DNA. The sample holds hundreds of thousands of clones, around 84% seen once. This receptor was taken from a man younger than 45 with active or convalescent COVID-19. The rearrangement joins TRBV3-1 (or the pseudogene TRBV3-2) to TRBJ2-1; 9 positions match TRBD1. The material sequenced was peripheral blood. The chain's CDR3 is CASSQEGQGGSNEQFF. DNA of the CDR3: TGTGCCAGCAGCCAAGAGGGACAGGGAGGGAGCAATGAGCAGTTCTTC.